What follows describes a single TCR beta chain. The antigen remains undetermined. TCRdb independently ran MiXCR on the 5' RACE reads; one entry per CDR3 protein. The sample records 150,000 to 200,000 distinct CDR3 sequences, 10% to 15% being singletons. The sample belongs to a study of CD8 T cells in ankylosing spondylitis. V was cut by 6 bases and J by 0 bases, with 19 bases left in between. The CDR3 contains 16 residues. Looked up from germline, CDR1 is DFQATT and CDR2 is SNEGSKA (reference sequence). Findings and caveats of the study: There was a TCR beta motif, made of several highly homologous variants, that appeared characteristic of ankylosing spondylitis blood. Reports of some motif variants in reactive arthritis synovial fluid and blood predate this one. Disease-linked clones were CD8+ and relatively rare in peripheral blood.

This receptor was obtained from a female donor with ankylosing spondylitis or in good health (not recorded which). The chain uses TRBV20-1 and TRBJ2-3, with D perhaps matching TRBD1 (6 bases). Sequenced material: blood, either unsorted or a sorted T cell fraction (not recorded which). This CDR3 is CSALSFDRFSTDTQYF. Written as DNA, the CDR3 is TGCAGTGCACTCTCCTTTGACAGGTTTAGCACAGATACGCAGTATTTT.